This T cell receptor beta chain was identified in a study of blood T cell repertoires in COVID-19. As for the study in general: Both acute and convalescent COVID-19 samples were obtained from the United States, Italy and Spain.

Libraries were prepared by immunoSEQ multiplex PCR; TCRdb keeps only in-frame clonotypes and omits some of them. The top ten clones hold roughly 11% of a sample with around 150,000 clones, roughly 80% of them seen once. Clinical history as reported by participants underpinned cohort assignment. All recovered Cohort 3 donors got two negative PCRs, got clearance, or saw symptom resolution. This CDR3 has 18 residues. The V gene lost 0 bases and the J gene lost 4 bases, with 16 bases spanning the gap. Germline loops: CDR1 LGHDT, CDR2 YNNKEL (reference sequence). This TCR came from a man in his fifties who had recovered from COVID-19. Sequencing was done on a sample of PBMCs or T cells enriched from blood (not recorded which). This chain joins TRBV3-1 (or the pseudogene TRBV3-2) and TRBJ2-6; a possible D gene is TRBD2 (5 bases). CDR3 in DNA: TGTGCCAGCAGCCAAGAAGGCCAGCTAGCTCTCGGGGCCAACGTCCTGACTTTC. Translation: CASSQEGQLALGANVLTF.